The following is a T cell receptor beta chain sequence with its context. Its antigen is undetermined. The data were taken from a study of shared clonotypes between healthy human individuals. Across the whole study: Sampling drew on donors who were a couple of women and three men aged 18 to 49. Notes on the study in general: What naive subsets generally showed was a larger estimated richness than memory subsets showed.

This CDR3 comprises 18 residues. V shed 0 bases and J shed 0 bases, with 16 bases lying between them. Germline V lookup: CDR1 SGHRS, CDR2 YFSETQ. Deep-level assay runs were performed. Per sorted-subset replicate PCR, input was approximately 180 ng DNA, representing around 28,000 T cell genomes. The repertoire was sequenced with immunoSEQ multiplex PCR; TCRdb's copy has only in-frame clones and lacks some. The table has around 2,000,000 clones, 85% to 95% seen once. This sequence originates from a young man in good health. The genes are TRBV5-1 and TRBJ1-3; D may be TRBD1 (6 bases). The sequencing sample was made of naive CD4+ T cells sorted from blood. Documented subset: CD45RA+ positively selected. As DNA, the CDR3 is TGCGCCAGCAGCTTGGAGGTATTGGGGGGCCCCTCTGGAAACACCATATATTTT. This encodes CASSLEVLGGPSGNTIYF.